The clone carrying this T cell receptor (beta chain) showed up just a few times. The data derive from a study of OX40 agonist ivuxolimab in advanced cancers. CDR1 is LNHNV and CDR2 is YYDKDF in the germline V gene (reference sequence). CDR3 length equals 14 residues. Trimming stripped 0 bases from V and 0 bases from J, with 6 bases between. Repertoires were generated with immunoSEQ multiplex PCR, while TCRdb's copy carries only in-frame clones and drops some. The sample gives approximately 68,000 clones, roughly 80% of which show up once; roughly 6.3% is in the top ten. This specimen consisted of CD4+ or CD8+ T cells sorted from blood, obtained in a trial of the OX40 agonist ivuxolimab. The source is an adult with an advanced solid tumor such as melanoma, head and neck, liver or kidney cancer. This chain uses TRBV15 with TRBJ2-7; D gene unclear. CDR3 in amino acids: CATSRDFGSYEQYF. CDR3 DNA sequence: TGTGCCACCAGCAGAGATTTCGGCTCCTACGAGCAGTACTTC.